This T cell receptor beta chain derives from a study of blood T cell repertoires in COVID-19. TCRdb keeps only in-frame clones here, not all; method: immunoSEQ multiplex PCR. Among some 250,000 clones listed, around nine tenths were seen once. In germline, CDR1 is KGHDR, CDR2 SFDVKD. The CDR3 runs to 13 residues. Trimming stripped 7 bases from V and 7 bases from J, with 16 bases between. What was sequenced was peripheral blood. This TCR was recovered from a woman aged 65 to 85 with active or convalescent COVID-19. The chain joins TRBV24-1 to TRBJ2-7; D ambiguous. CDR3 region: CATSLTLLGEQYF. The DNA for the CDR3 is TGTGCCACCAGCCTAACGCTACTCGGGGAGCAGTACTTC.